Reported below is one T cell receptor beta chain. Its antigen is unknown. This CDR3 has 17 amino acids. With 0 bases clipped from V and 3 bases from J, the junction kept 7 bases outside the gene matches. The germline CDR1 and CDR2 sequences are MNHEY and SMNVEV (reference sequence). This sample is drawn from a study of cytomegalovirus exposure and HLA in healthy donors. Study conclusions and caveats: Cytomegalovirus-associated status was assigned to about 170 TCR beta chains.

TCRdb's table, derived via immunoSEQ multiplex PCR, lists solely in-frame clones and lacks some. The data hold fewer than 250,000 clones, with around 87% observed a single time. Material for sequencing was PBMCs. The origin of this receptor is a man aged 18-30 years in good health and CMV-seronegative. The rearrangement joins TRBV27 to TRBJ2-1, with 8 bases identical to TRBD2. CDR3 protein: CASSLSSRGGVYNEQFF. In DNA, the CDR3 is TGTGCCAGCAGTTTATCGAGTCGGGGGGGAGTCTACAATGAGCAGTTCTTC.